The 18 T cell receptor beta chains below all came from one sample that was sequenced in a study of liver allograft versus peripheral blood T cells. Study-level background: Repertoires of T cell receptors in transplanted livers were compared with recipients' peripheral blood repertoires.

Each CDR3 protein gets one entry after TCRdb re-called the reads with MiXCR. Among fewer than 300 distinct CDR3 sequences listed, roughly a sixth were seen once. The source is a human patient who had a liver transplant. Part of the T cells may come from the graft donor.

This clonotype qualifies as medium-sized (0.01 to 0.1%). This sequence joins TRBV27 and TRBJ2-3; 7 nucleotides match TRBD2. Germline CDR1 reads MNHEY; CDR2 reads SMNVEV (reference sequence). This CDR3 contains 17 residues. V lost 2 bases and J lost 2; bases outside the gene matches: 10. CDR3 DNA sequence: TGTGCCAGCAGTTTAGGACTAGGGGCAGCATACACAGATACGCAGTATTTT. Encoded protein: CASSLGLGAAYTDTQYF.

Within the sample, this clonotype is large. This chain connects TRBV30 to TRBJ1-1; D not certain. Germline CDR1 GTSNPN, CDR2 SVGIG (reference sequence). CDR3 length equals 12 residues. Trimming took 5 bases from V and 5 from J, leaving 12 bases between them. The CDR3 here is CAWDPLGTEAFF. In nucleotides, the CDR3 is TGTGCCTGGGACCCCTTGGGGACTGAAGCTTTCTTT. The whole variable domain, remainder taken from reference TRBV30 and TRBJ1-1, is SQTIHQWPATLVQPVGSPLSLECTVEGTSNPNLYWYRQAAGRGLQLLFYSVGIGQISSEVPQNLSASRPQDRQFILSSKKLLLSDSGFYLCAWDPLGTEAFFGQGTRLTVV.

Relative to its sample, this clonotype is large. V usage is TRBV7-2 and J usage is TRBJ2-7, with TRBD2 matching 12 bases. The length of the CDR3 is 16 residues. Germline V lookup: CDR1 SGHTA, CDR2 FQGNSA. V trimming: 2 bases; J trimming: 2 bases; junction bases outside the gene matches: 4. This CDR3 is CASSLPSGGAPYEQYF. CDR3 in DNA: TGTGCCAGCAGCTTACCTAGCGGGGGGGCCCCCTACGAGCAGTACTTC. The full variable domain, with the rest looked up from reference TRBV7-2 and TRBJ2-7, is GAGVSQSPSNKVTEKGKDVELRCDPISGHTALYWYRQSLGQGLEFLIYFQGNSAPDKSGLPSDRFSAERTGGSVSTLTIQRTQQEDSAVYLCASSLPSGGAPYEQYFGPGTRLTVT.

This clonotype is medium-sized within its sample. This chain joins TRBV9 and TRBJ1-6; D is undetermined. The germline V and J ends were trimmed by 0 bases and 7 bases, with 11 bases remaining between them. Germline assignment: CDR1 SGDLS and CDR2 YYNGEE. The CDR3 has 15 amino acids. The CDR3 loop is CASSVGLGVNSPLHF. For the CDR3, the DNA is TGTGCCAGCAGCGTAGGTCTGGGAGTGAATTCACCCCTCCACTTT.

The chain couples TRBV9 to TRBJ2-3; 10 bases fit TRBD2. Germline V gives CDR1 SGDLS, CDR2 YYNGEE. J lost 0 bases, V lost 2 bases, and 15 bases had no gene match. This CDR3 is built from 20 residues. CDR3 loop: CASSVYDYEREGSSTDTQYF. As DNA, the CDR3 is TGTGCCAGCAGCGTGTACGACTACGAGCGGGAGGGCTCTAGCACAGATACGCAGTATTTT.

This clonotype is hyperexpanded in the sample. The gene calls are TRBV6-1 and TRBJ2-1; 13 nucleotides line up with TRBD2. Germline lookup yields CDR1 MNHNS and CDR2 SASEGT. The CDR3 is made up of 14 amino acids. V shed 7 bases and J 5 bases; nucleotides not matched to a gene: 2. The CDR3 protein is CASNGLAGDNEQFF. The CDR3 DNA follows: TGTGCCAGCAACGGACTAGCGGGGGACAATGAGCAGTTCTTC.

By frequency in the sample, this clonotype is large. This chain connects TRBV27 to TRBJ2-3; TRBD1 is a possible D gene (6 bases). CDR3 length equals 16 residues. Trimming pared 2 bases from V and 5 bases from J, leaving 17 bases between. Germline V gives CDR1 MNHEY, CDR2 SMNVEV (reference sequence). The CDR3 loop reads CASSLGLGQGLDTQYF. CDR3 sequence (DNA): TGTGCCAGCAGTTTAGGCCTTGGGCAGGGGTTAGATACGCAGTATTTT.

This clonotype rates as large. This chain connects TRBV18 to TRBJ2-3; tentative D call: TRBD2 (5 bases). Trimming took off 1 base at V and 0 bases at J, with 14 bases between the two ends. The CDR3 runs to 17 residues. Germline lookup yields CDR1 KGHSH and CDR2 LQKENI. Here the CDR3 reads CASSPLHSATSTDTQYF. CDR3 coding DNA: TGTGCCAGCTCACCACTGCATAGCGCGACCAGCACAGATACGCAGTATTTT.

By frequency in the sample, this clonotype is medium-sized (0.01 to 0.1%). The chain is built from TRBV9 and TRBJ2-1; D remains ambiguous. Germline CDR1 reads SGDLS; CDR2 reads YYNGEE. The CDR3 extends over 15 amino acids. Trimming left V 3 bases short and J 1 base short, with 11 bases between. The CDR3 region has the DNA TGTGCCAGCAGCGCTCATGGGCGATCCTACAATGAGCAGTTCTTC. Translated: CASSAHGRSYNEQFF.

This clonotype is medium-sized. The chain combines TRBV20-1 with TRBJ2-7; TRBD1 matches at 10 bases. Germline lookup yields CDR1 DFQATT and CDR2 SNEGSKA (reference sequence). The CDR3 has 12 amino acids. Trimming took 6 bases from V and 4 from J; bases not matched to a gene: 3. In nucleotides, the CDR3 is TGCAGTGCCACGGGACAGGGGTACGAGCAGTACTTC. This encodes CSATGQGYEQYF.

This clonotype counts as large. CDR3 sequence reads: CASRQGGTEAFF. For the CDR3, the DNA is TGTGCCAGCAGGCAGGGCGGCACTGAAGCTTTCTTT. The V gene is TRBV27, the J gene TRBJ1-1; weak D call: TRBD1 (5 bases). In germline, CDR1 is MNHEY, CDR2 SMNVEV (reference sequence). CDR3 length equals 12 residues. V lost 6 bases and J 4 bases, leaving 9 bases between the germline ends.

Details on this clonotype: Since a far larger clone is one base different, this is likely a read error. This chain joins TRBV5-6 and TRBJ1-2, with D perhaps matching TRBD1 (5 bases). From germline, CDR1 is SGHDT and CDR2 YYEEEE. This CDR3 contains 16 residues. CDR3 in DNA: TGTGCCAGCAGCCACCGCCAGGGAGGGGCTAACTATGCCTACACCTTC. Protein sequence: CASSHRQGGANYAYTF.

A word on this clonotype: It differs at one base from a far larger clone, so likely a read error. This chain uses TRBV27 with TRBJ2-7; D perhaps matches TRBD1 (6 bases). The tail of the sequence fits TRBJ2-3 better, so the J call may be wrong. The germline gives CDR1 MNHEY, CDR2 SMNVEV (reference sequence). The CDR3 sequence is 16 residues long. CDR3 nucleotide sequence: TGTGCCGGCAGTTTAGGCCTTGGGCAGGGGTTAGATACGCAGTATTTT. It specifies CAGSLGLGQGLDTQYF.

By proportion, this clonotype is medium-sized (0.01 to 0.1%). The rearrangement uses TRBV13 and TRBJ2-3; D ambiguous. V dropped 4 bases and J dropped 2 bases, with 10 bases sitting between them. Germline loops: CDR1 PRHDT, CDR2 FYEKMQ (reference sequence). This CDR3 is 14 amino acids long. This chain's CDR3 is CASSSGSSTDTQYF. The CDR3 DNA is TGTGCCAGCAGCTCCGGGTCCTCCACAGATACGCAGTATTTT.

By proportion, this clonotype is large. The chain recombines TRBV27 with TRBJ2-7; 7 bases agree with TRBD2. Germline lookup yields CDR1 MNHEY and CDR2 SMNVEV (reference sequence). With 9 bases clipped from V and 2 bases from J, the junction kept 13 bases outside the gene matches. This CDR3 is 15 amino acids long. CDR3 residues: CASSPWAGAPYEQYF. The CDR3, as DNA: TGTGCCAGTTCTCCTTGGGCGGGAGCGCCCTACGAGCAGTACTTC.

The chain carries TRBV7-2 and TRBJ1-4, with 10 positions matching TRBD1. Germline loops: CDR1 SGHTA, CDR2 FQGNSA. CDR3 size: 15 residues. The trim removed 4 bases at V and 2 bases at J, leaving 1 base unmatched. The CDR3 is CASSWTGGTNEKLFF. In nucleotides, the CDR3 is TGTGCCAGCAGCTGGACAGGGGGGACTAATGAAAAACTGTTTTTT.

This clonotype is classed as large. The chain employs TRBV19 and TRBJ2-2; D ambiguous. Germline assignment: CDR1 LNHDA and CDR2 SQIVND (reference sequence). Trimming left V 6 bases short and J 4 bases short, with 9 bases between. CDR3 length: 13 amino acids. CDR3 region: CASSLTATGELFF. For the CDR3, the DNA is TGTGCCAGTAGCCTAACAGCCACCGGGGAGCTGTTTTTT.

Relative to its sample, this clonotype is medium-sized. The gene calls are TRBV28 and TRBJ1-6; D gene uncertain. Between the trimmed V and J ends, which lost 6 bases and 6 bases, there was a span of 12 bases. This CDR3 is 14 amino acids long. CDR1 and CDR2 from the germline V gene are MDHEN and SYDVKM. The CDR3 DNA is TGTGCCAGCAGACTGACTCTTCTTAATTCACCCCTCCACTTT. It codes for CASRLTLLNSPLHF.